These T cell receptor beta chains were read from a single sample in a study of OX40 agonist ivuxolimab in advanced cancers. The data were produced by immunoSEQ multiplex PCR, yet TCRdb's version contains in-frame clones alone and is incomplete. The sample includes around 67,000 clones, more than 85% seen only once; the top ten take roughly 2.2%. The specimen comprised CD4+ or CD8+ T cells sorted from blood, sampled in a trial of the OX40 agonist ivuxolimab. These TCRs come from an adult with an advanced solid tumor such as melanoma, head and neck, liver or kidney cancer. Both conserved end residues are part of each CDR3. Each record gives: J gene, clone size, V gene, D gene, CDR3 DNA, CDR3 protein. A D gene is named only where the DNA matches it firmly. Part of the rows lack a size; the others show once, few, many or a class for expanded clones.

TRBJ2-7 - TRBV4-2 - TGTGCCAGCAGCCAAGATTTGGGGCAGGGGCCCTACGAGCAGTACTTC CASSQDLGQGPYEQYF
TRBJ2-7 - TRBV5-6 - TGTGCCAGCAGCTTGGGAGGGAGCTCCTACGAGCAGTACTTC CASSLGGSSYEQYF
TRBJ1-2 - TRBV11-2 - TGTGCCAGCAGCTTAGTAGAGAACTATGGCTACACCTTC CASSLVENYGYTF
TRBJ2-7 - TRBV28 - TGTGCCAGCAGTTCACTCCGCTACGAGCAGTACTTC CASSSLRYEQYF
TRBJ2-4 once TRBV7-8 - TGTGCCAGCATGCATGAGGGGTGGACAAGAGCCAAAAACATTCAGTACTTC CASMHEGWTRAKNIQYF
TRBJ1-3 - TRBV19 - TGTGCCAGTAGCCCTATGGACAGCAGAAACACCATATATTTT CASSPMDSRNTIYF
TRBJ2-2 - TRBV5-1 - TGCGCCAGCAGCCGACTCCCAGGGAACACCGGGGAGCTGTTTTTT CASSRLPGNTGELFF
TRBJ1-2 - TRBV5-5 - TGTGCCAGCAGCTCCGGACGAGTCCGGGATGGCTACACCTTC CASSSGRVRDGYTF
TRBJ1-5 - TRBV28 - TGTGCCAGCAGTTACGGGTTGGGGAATAGCAATCAGCCCCAGCATTTT CASSYGLGNSNQPQHF
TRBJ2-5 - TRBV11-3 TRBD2 TGTGCCAGCAGCCAAGCGGGGGGGATGGAGACCCAGTACTTC CASSQAGGMETQYF
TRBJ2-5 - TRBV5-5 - TGTGCCAGCAGCTTGAGGGCAGGGCAAGAGACCCAGTACTTC CASSLRAGQETQYF
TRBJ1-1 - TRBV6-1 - TGTGCCAGCAAATTGCATGGGGGAACCGAAGCTTTCTTT CASKLHGGTEAFF
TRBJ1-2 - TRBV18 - TGTGCCAGCTCACCACCAGGACCGACCTATGGCTACACCTTC CASSPPGPTYGYTF
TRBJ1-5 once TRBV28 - TGTGCCAGCAGTTTAAGGGGGACATATCAGCCCCAGCATTTT CASSLRGTYQPQHF
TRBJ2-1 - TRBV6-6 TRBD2 TGTGCCAGCAGTTCCAGCCGCGGGAGGGCAAACAATGAGCAGTTCTTC CASSSSRGRANNEQFF
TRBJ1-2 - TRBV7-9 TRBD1 TGTGCCAGCAGCTCAACAGGGGGCGGAGGGTATGGCTACACCTTC CASSSTGGGGYGYTF
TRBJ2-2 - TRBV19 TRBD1 TGTGCCAGTAGTATTAGGGCAGGGGGTACCTACACCGGGGAGCTGTTTTTT CASSIRAGGTYTGELFF
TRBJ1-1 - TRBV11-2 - TGTGCCAGCAGCTTTGATGTCAACACTGAAGCTTTCTTT CASSFDVNTEAFF
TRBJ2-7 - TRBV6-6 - TGTGCCAGCAGGGCGCCTGGAGAGCAGTACTTC CASRAPGEQYF
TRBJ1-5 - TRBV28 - TGTGCCAGCAGCTGGGGGTTTAATCAGCCCCAGCATTTT CASSWGFNQPQHF
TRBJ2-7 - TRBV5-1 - TGCGCCAGCAGCTCCGGGACACCTTCCTACGAGCAGTACTTC CASSSGTPSYEQYF
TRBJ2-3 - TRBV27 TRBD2 TGTGCCAGCAGTTTTAGGCGGGGGGGCACAGATACGCAGTATTTT CASSFRRGGTDTQYF
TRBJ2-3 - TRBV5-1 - TGCGCCAGCAGCTTGCCCGTAGGGAAGGACACAGATACGCAGTATTTT CASSLPVGKDTDTQYF
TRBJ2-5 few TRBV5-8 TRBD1 TGTGCCAGCCCGACCATGGTCGGGACAGGGTTTTCCCTCCCTGAAGAGACCCAGTACTTC CASPTMVGTGFSLPEETQYF
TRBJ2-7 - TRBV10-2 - TGCGCCGCGTCCGCTACCTACGAGCAGTACTTC CAASATYEQYF
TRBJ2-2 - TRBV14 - TGTGCCAGCAGCCAAGGGAGGATTTCGACTATCAACACCGGGGAGCTGTTTTTT CASSQGRISTINTGELFF
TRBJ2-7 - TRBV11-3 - TGTGCCAGCAGCCCTCGGTCGTTTGACTCCTACGAGCAGTACTTC CASSPRSFDSYEQYF
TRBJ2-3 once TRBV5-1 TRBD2 TGCGCCAGCAGCTTGGGTACTAGCGGAACTAGCACAGATACGCAGTATTTT CASSLGTSGTSTDTQYF
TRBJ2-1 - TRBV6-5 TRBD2 TGTGCCAGCAGTTACCTTAGCGGGTCCTACAATGAGCAGTTCTTC CASSYLSGSYNEQFF
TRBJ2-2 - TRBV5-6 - TGTGCCAGCAGCTCGCGGCAGGGGAACACCGGGGAGCTGTTTTTT CASSSRQGNTGELFF
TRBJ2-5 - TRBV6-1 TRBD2 TGTGCCAGCAGACCCAGACTAGCGGGAATAGAGACCCAGTACTTC CASRPRLAGIETQYF
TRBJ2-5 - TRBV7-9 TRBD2 TGTGCCAGCAGCCCGCGGGGGAGCGGGGGGAGGGAGACCCAGTACTTC CASSPRGSGGRETQYF
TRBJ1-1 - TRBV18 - TGTGCCAGCTCACCGCCAGAGCAGAACACTGAAGCTTTCTTT CASSPPEQNTEAFF
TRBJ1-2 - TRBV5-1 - TGCGCCAGCAGAAGGGCCTCCGACTATGGCTACACCTTC CASRRASDYGYTF
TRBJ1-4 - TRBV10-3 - TGTGCCATCAGTGATGGGGTAGGGGGTGAAAAACTGTTTTTT CAISDGVGGEKLFF
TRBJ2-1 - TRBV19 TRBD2 TGTGCCAGTAGTATACCCCGACTAGCGGGAGGATACAATGAGCAGTTCTTC CASSIPRLAGGYNEQFF
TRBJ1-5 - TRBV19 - TGTGCCAGTAGTATAGATCGGGGACGGGGCAATCAGCCCCAGCATTTT CASSIDRGRGNQPQHF
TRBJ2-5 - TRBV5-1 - TGCGCCAGCAGCTTCCTCCCCTTAGAGACCCAGTACTTC CASSFLPLETQYF